This T cell receptor (beta chain) was documented in a study of neurological immune-mediated disorders. Across the study: The disease course was relapsing-remitting in roughly 31 and secondary progressive in about 8.5% of the roughly 34 multiple sclerosis patients.

The cDNA was synthesized by means of template-switch 5'RACE, which was carried out with 10-nucleotide random UMIs. TCRdb called the 5' RACE reads again in MiXCR, with one record for every CDR3 protein. The sample yields about 62,000 distinct CDR3 sequences, under 5.5% seen once. Unmatched junction bases numbered 5, after V lost 5 bases and J lost 3 bases. The CDR3 loop spans 14 amino acids. CDR1 SGHNT and CDR2 YYREEE come from the germline V gene (reference sequence). This clonotype was recorded many times. Its target is not known. Study conclusions and caveats: Repertoires from 18 of 34 multiple sclerosis patients grouped phylogenetically into a related-CDR3 cluster, suggesting a possible signature.

V usage is TRBV5-4 and J usage is TRBJ2-1, with 7 bases identical to TRBD2. The origin of this receptor is a woman between 50 and 59 years old with multiple sclerosis. Sequenced input: PBMCs. The CDR3 spells CASSGGGVYNEQFF. DNA for the CDR3: TGTGCCAGCAGTGGGGGAGGGGTCTACAATGAGCAGTTCTTC.